What follows are 20 T cell receptor beta chains derived from one specimen sequenced in a study of cytomegalovirus exposure and HLA in healthy donors. The primer mix had 60 Vbeta and 13 Jbeta primers. This table comes from immunoSEQ multiplex PCR, and its TCRdb copy is limited to in-frame clones, with some not included. The sample includes about 83,000 clones, 81% of them seen just once. Input material: PBMCs. Receptors originate from a young woman in good health and CMV-seronegative.

This clone has just one count. The V gene is TRBV4-3, the J gene TRBJ2-2, with 7 bases that match TRBD1. The ends lost 1 base at V and 5 bases at J; junction bases unmatched: 4. This CDR3 region has 15 residues. Germline V lookup: CDR1 LGHNA, CDR2 YSLEER. The CDR3 bases are TGCGCCAGCAGCCAAGTCGTCAGGGGGACCGGGGAGCTGTTTTTT. It encodes CASSQVVRGTGELFF.

The chain employs TRBV7-2 and TRBJ2-7; D remains unclear. CDR3 size: 16 residues. Per germline, CDR1 SGHTA and CDR2 FQGNSA. Trimming pared 4 bases from V and 3 bases from J, leaving 19 bases between. The CDR3 DNA is TGTGCCAGCAGCTCCCTCTTGTTGGGCTCTTACTACGAGCAGTACTTC. It encodes CASSSLLLGSYYEQYF.

This sequence joins TRBV2 and TRBJ1-1; D gene unclear. Germline CDR1 and CDR2: SNHLY and FYNNEI. The CDR3 spans 14 residues. The V end lost 6 bases, the J end lost 5 bases, and 16 bases lay between the germline ends. The CDR3 loop reads CASRREPSGTEAFF. The CDR3 DNA follows: TGTGCCAGCAGGAGGGAGCCCAGCGGGACTGAAGCTTTCTTT.

The chain has TRBV19 and TRBJ2-5; TRBD1 agrees at 7 bases. V was pared by 5 bases and J by 5 bases, with 8 bases of the junction left unmatched. In germline, CDR1 is LNHDA, CDR2 SQIVND (reference sequence). The CDR3 loop spans 14 amino acids. Here the CDR3 reads CASSWQGDTETQYF. The CDR3 DNA reads as TGTGCCAGTAGTTGGCAGGGGGATACGGAGACCCAGTACTTC.

This clone showed up just a few times. J is TRBJ2-5 and V is TRBV4-1, with 11 bases aligning to TRBD2. V shed 0 bases and J 5 bases; nucleotides not matched to a gene: 14. CDR3 length: 19 amino acids. The germline V gene encodes CDR1 MGHRA and CDR2 YSYEKL. CDR3 loop: CASSQDGLAGGTTRETQYF. Written as DNA, the CDR3 is TGCGCCAGCAGCCAAGATGGCCTAGCGGGAGGCACAACCCGGGAGACCCAGTACTTC.

The chain is built from TRBV2 and TRBJ2-3, with 8 bases matching TRBD2. This CDR3 has 19 residues. Germline CDR1 and CDR2: SNHLY and FYNNEI. V shed 8 bases and J 2 bases; nucleotides not matched to a gene: 21. CDR3 sequence reads: CASLPGGVNLQKNTDTQYF. The CDR3 nucleotides are TGTGCCAGCCTCCCCGGGGGGGTTAATCTTCAGAAAAACACAGATACGCAGTATTTT. Filled out from reference TRBV2 and TRBJ2-3, the complete variable domain reads EPEVTQTPSHQVTQMGQEVILRCVPISNHLYFYWYRQILGQKVEFLVSFYNNEISEKSEIFDDQFSVERPDGSNFTLKIRSTKLEDSAMYFCASLPGGVNLQKNTDTQYFGPGTRLTVL.

The chain carries TRBV30 and TRBJ1-1, with 8 bases fitting TRBD1. The junction had 10 bases not matched to a gene; V was cut back by 3 bases and J by 7 bases. CDR1 is GTSNPN, CDR2 SVGIG, per germline (reference sequence). The CDR3 totals 14 residues. The CDR3 sequence is CAWRALDRADEAFF. The CDR3 coding sequence is TGTGCCTGGAGGGCCCTGGACAGGGCGGATGAAGCTTTCTTT.

The V and J genes are TRBV30 and TRBJ2-3; TRBD2 matches 8 bases. The germline gives CDR1 GTSNPN, CDR2 SVGIG (reference sequence). With 0 bases clipped from V and 2 bases from J, the junction kept 13 bases outside the gene matches. CDR3 length equals 18 residues. The DNA of the CDR3 is TGTGCCTGGAGTGTGGCCAGAACTAGCGGTATCTCCACAGATACGCAGTATTTT. Protein: CAWSVARTSGISTDTQYF.

The chain links TRBV21-1 to TRBJ2-1; no check of the table's D call, TRBD1, against the DNA was made. TRBV21-1 is marked as a pseudogene. The CDR3 is 15 amino acids. CDR3 coding DNA: TGTGCCAGCAGCAAAGTCCCAGGTTCGTGGATCGAGCAGTTCTTC. Its translation is CASSKVPGSWIEQFF.

The V and J genes are TRBV5-1 and TRBJ1-3; 9 bases are a match to TRBD1. CDR1 SGHRS and CDR2 YFSETQ come from the germline V gene. The trim removed 4 bases at V and 16 bases at J, leaving 6 bases unmatched. The CDR3 is made up of 11 amino acids. The CDR3 spells CASSTGTGLYF. The CDR3 bases are TGCGCCAGCAGCACAGGGACAGGGCTGTATTTT.

The V gene is TRBV7-9, the J gene TRBJ1-1; 7 nucleotides line up with TRBD1. The V segment lost 5 bases and the J segment 4 bases; nucleotides outside the gene matches: 4. The germline V gene has CDR1 SEHNR and CDR2 FQNEAQ (reference sequence). The length of the CDR3 is 13 residues. This CDR3 is CASSLQGGTEAFF. For the CDR3, the DNA is TGTGCCAGCAGCCTCCAGGGGGGCACTGAAGCTTTCTTT.

This chain connects TRBV7-9 to TRBJ2-1, with D unclear. The germline gives CDR1 SEHNR, CDR2 FQNEAQ (reference sequence). The CDR3 consists of 15 residues. Trimming took off 2 bases at V and 3 bases at J, with 11 bases between the two ends. The CDR3 DNA reads as TGTGCCAGCAGCTTATTATTGGCAGGCTACAATGAGCAGTTCTTC. Its translation: CASSLLLAGYNEQFF.

The V call is TRBV18, the J call TRBJ2-2, with 12 bases lining up with TRBD1. This CDR3 is built from 17 residues. The trim removed 0 bases at V and 2 bases at J, leaving 1 base unmatched. Germline CDR1 and CDR2: KGHSH and LQKENI. The CDR3 bases are TGTGCCAGCTCACCACCCGGGACAGGGGGCAACACCGGGGAGCTGTTTTTT. This translates into CASSPPGTGGNTGELFF. Supplemented by reference TRBV18 and TRBJ2-2, the full variable domain reads NAGVMQNPRHLVRRRGQEARLRCSPMKGHSHVYWYRQLPEEGLKFMVYLQKENIIDESGMPKERFSAEFPKEGPSILRIQQVVRGDSAAYFCASSPPGTGGNTGELFFGEGSRLTVL.

V is TRBV19 and J is TRBJ2-3; 9 nucleotides align to TRBD1. CDR3 length: 15 amino acids. Germline-derived CDR1 and CDR2 are LNHDA and SQIVND (reference sequence). The junction had 6 bases not matched to a gene; V was cut back by 6 bases and J by 2 bases. The CDR3, as DNA: TGTGCCAGTAGGAGACAGGGGGGGGACACAGATACGCAGTATTTT. It translates to CASRRQGGDTDTQYF.

V is TRBV10-3 and J is TRBJ1-1; D remains unclear. The V end was cut by 6 bases, the J end by 4 bases, with 6 bases between. Germline V gene lookup returns CDR1 ENHRY and CDR2 SYGVKD. This CDR3 is 11 amino acids long. The CDR3, as DNA: TGTGCCATCAGAGCTAGCACTGAAGCTTTCTTT. The encoded protein is CAIRASTEAFF.

J is TRBJ1-1 and V is TRBV6-5, with 8 positions matching TRBD1. The germline CDR1 and CDR2 sequences are MNHEY and SVGAGI. V lost 0 bases, J lost 4 bases, and 4 bases stayed unmatched. The CDR3 runs 15 residues. The CDR3 reads CASSYSPGQVTEAFF. The CDR3 region has the DNA TGTGCCAGCAGTTACTCGCCGGGACAGGTCACTGAAGCTTTCTTT.

The chain joins TRBV28 to TRBJ2-5; a weak D match, TRBD1 (6 bases). Per germline, CDR1 MDHEN and CDR2 SYDVKM. The CDR3 has 12 amino acids. As DNA, the CDR3 is TGTGCTGGGGGCGGGCCCAAAGAGACCCAGTACTTC. This codes for CAGGGPKETQYF.

V is TRBV5-1 and J is TRBJ1-2; D perhaps matches TRBD1 (5 bases). V shed 4 bases and J shed 6 bases, with 16 bases lying between them. The CDR3 totals 14 residues. Per germline, CDR1 SGHRS and CDR2 YFSETQ. The CDR3 bases are TGCGCCAGCAGCCCGTGGGGGGAGTCGGATGGCTACACCTTC. Protein sequence: CASSPWGESDGYTF.

CDR3 DNA sequence: TGTGCCAGCAGCGGATCCGGACTCCACACAGATACGCAGTATTTT. The encoded protein is CASSGSGLHTDTQYF. The chain uses TRBV9 and TRBJ2-3; perhaps TRBD2 as D (5 bases). This CDR3 has 15 amino acids. CDR1 SGDLS and CDR2 YYNGEE come from the germline V gene. Trimming cost V 3 bases and J 2 bases, with 13 bases left between them.

The V gene is TRBV28, the J gene TRBJ2-5; D unclear. Germline V lookup: CDR1 MDHEN, CDR2 SYDVKM. The germline V and J ends were trimmed by 2 bases and 5 bases, with 9 bases remaining between them. The CDR3 extends over 13 amino acids. The CDR3, as DNA: TGTGCCAGCAGTTTAGGCCGTTACGAGACCCAGTACTTC. Translation gives CASSLGRYETQYF.